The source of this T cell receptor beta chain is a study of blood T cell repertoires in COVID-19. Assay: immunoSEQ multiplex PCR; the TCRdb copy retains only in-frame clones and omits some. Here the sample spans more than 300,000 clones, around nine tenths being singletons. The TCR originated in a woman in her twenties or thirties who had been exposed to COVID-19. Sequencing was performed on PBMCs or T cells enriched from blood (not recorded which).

For the CDR3, the DNA is TGTGCCAGCAGCCAAGGGGCAGGCCCATCCTACGAGCAGTACTTC. Protein sequence: CASSQGAGPSYEQYF. The rearrangement uses TRBV14 and TRBJ2-7; D remains unclear. Germline V gives CDR1 SGHDN, CDR2 FVKESK. V lost 1 base and J lost 1, with 11 bases in between. CDR3 length: 15 residues.